The 8 T cell receptor beta chains presented below share a single source sample, sequenced in a study of OX40 agonist ivuxolimab in advanced cancers. Sequencing used immunoSEQ multiplex PCR; TCRdb keeps in-frame clones, though not all of them. Of 50,000 to 55,000 clones in the sample, approximately 90% are singletons; the top ten hold approximately 10%. The sample consisted of CD4+ or CD8+ T cells sorted from blood, taken in a trial of the OX40 agonist ivuxolimab. The receptors were gathered from an adult with an advanced solid tumor such as melanoma, head and neck, liver or kidney cancer.

The rearrangement joins TRBV4-3 to TRBJ2-1, with no clear D. Trimming took off 0 bases at V and 4 bases at J, with 4 bases between the two ends. The germline CDR1 and CDR2 sequences are LGHNA and YSLEER. The CDR3 consists of 13 residues. CDR3 amino acids: CASSQDLYNEQFF. The DNA for the CDR3 is TGCGCCAGCAGCCAAGATCTTTACAATGAGCAGTTCTTC.

The chain uses TRBV15 and TRBJ1-2; D remains unclear. The CDR3 extends over 16 amino acids. The V end was cut by 4 bases, the J end by 6 bases, with 21 bases between. CDR1 is LNHNV, CDR2 YYDKDF, per germline (reference sequence). This CDR3 is CATSILKTTGEDGYTF. The CDR3 DNA follows: TGTGCCACCAGCATTTTAAAAACCACTGGGGAGGATGGCTACACCTTC. The full variable domain, its missing parts supplied by reference TRBV15 and TRBJ1-2, is DAMVIQNPRYQVTQFGKPVTLSCSQTLNHNVMYWYQQKSSQAPKLLFHYYDKDFNNEADTPDNFQSRRPNTSFCFLDIRSPGLGDTAMYLCATSILKTTGEDGYTFGSGTRLTVV.

The J gene is TRBJ2-1, the V gene TRBV5-1; 8 nucleotides match TRBD1. CDR1 is SGHRS, CDR2 YFSETQ, per germline. J was trimmed by 5 bases and V by 4 bases; bases with no gene match: 8. The CDR3 runs 15 residues. In DNA form, the CDR3 reads TGCGCCAGCAGCGTGACGGACAGGGATAACAATGAGCAGTTCTTC. Residues: CASSVTDRDNNEQFF.

CDR3 region: CASSFDRGRRTNEKLFF. CDR3 coding DNA: TGTGCCAGCAGCTTTGACAGGGGGCGCCGCACTAATGAAAAACTGTTTTTT. The rearrangement joins TRBV11-2 to TRBJ1-4, with 10 nucleotides matching TRBD1. Germline trimming cut 3 bases from V and 2 bases from J; bases unmatched to any gene: 6. Germline values: CDR1 SGHAT, CDR2 FQNNGV. The CDR3 consists of 17 residues.

J is TRBJ2-1 and V is TRBV7-9; 7 bases are shared with TRBD1. Per the germline V gene, CDR1 is SEHNR and CDR2 is FQNEAQ (reference sequence). V dropped 1 base and J dropped 7; count of bases not matched to a gene: 7. The CDR3 is 15 amino acids. CDR3 sequence reads: CASSLGAGGGNEQFF. As DNA, the CDR3 is TGTGCCAGCAGCTTAGGGGCAGGGGGTGGTAATGAGCAGTTCTTC.

Note on this clone: The junction departs from germline at one end; a sequencing error may be responsible. The chain joins TRBV5-4 to TRBJ2-5, with D possibly being TRBD2 (6 bases). In germline, CDR1 is SGHNT, CDR2 YYREEE (reference sequence). The CDR3 is 16 amino acids. The CDR3 DNA follows: TGTGCCGGCAGCCTTAGCGGCAGTGGAATTAGAGAGACCCAGTACTTC. It is translated as CAGSLSGSGIRETQYF.

This chain uses TRBV7-9 with TRBJ2-7; tentatively, D is TRBD2 (5 bases). This CDR3 comprises 14 residues. V was trimmed by 1 base and J by 7 bases, leaving 14 bases between them. Germline V gene lookup returns CDR1 SEHNR and CDR2 FQNEAQ (reference sequence). The CDR3 protein is CASSLEGPRREQYF. The CDR3 nucleotides are TGTGCCAGCAGCTTAGAGGGTCCGAGGAGGGAGCAGTACTTC.

J is TRBJ2-3 and V is TRBV4-2; D is undetermined. Trimming cost V 4 bases and J 4 bases, with 12 bases left between them. This CDR3 contains 14 residues. The V gene's germline CDR1 is LGHNA and CDR2 YNFKEQ. The CDR3: CASSRMPVSDTQYF. The CDR3 DNA sequence: TGTGCCAGCAGCCGTATGCCCGTCTCAGATACGCAGTATTTT.